This TCR beta chain was sequenced for a study of vaccination effects on CD4 cells after COVID-19. Study-wide results and limits: Only 1 of 255 vaccine-induced clones from healthy vaccinees cross-reacted with common cold coronaviruses. In the study, convalescent patients were few, and early post-infection timepoints were absent.

Note on this clone: Its target is unknown.

Trimming removed 8 bases at V and 3 bases at J, with 12 bases between. Germline CDR1 LNHDA, CDR2 SQIVND (reference sequence). The CDR3 totals 13 residues. The protocol was immunoSEQ multiplex PCR, while the TCRdb copy is restricted to in-frame clones and leaves out a portion. This table has more than 35,000 clones, about 60% appearing once. Peptide-pool stimulation followed by sequencing identified expanded antigen-specific CD4+ clonotypes in the ViraFEST assay. Following 10 days of culture, CD4+ T cells were isolated. All vaccine recipients tested negative for nucleocapsid antibodies and had never contracted SARS-CoV-2 infection. On both days 3 and 7, half of the culture medium was replaced with IL-2 medium.

The chain joins TRBV19 to TRBJ2-3, with no clear D. The source is a human donor who received a COVID-19 vaccine. This specimen was CD4+ T cells from PBMCs cultured with HCoV-OC43 spike peptides, taken before COVID-19 vaccination. Subset noted: HCoV-OC43 spike overlapping peptide pool stimulation. CDR3 residues: CASQGLGTDTQYF. The CDR3 DNA is TGTGCCAGTCAAGGGCTCGGGACAGATACGCAGTATTTT.